Presented here are 11 T cell receptor beta chains from one specimen sequenced in a study of cytomegalovirus exposure and HLA in healthy donors. Clones were read by immunoSEQ multiplex PCR, and TCRdb kept only the in-frame ones, dropping some. The table records some 170,000 clones, around nine tenths of them present only once. What was sequenced was PBMCs. The receptors originated from a man between 18 and 29 years old in good health and CMV-seropositive.

V is TRBV27 and J is TRBJ1-4; the D gene is possibly TRBD1 (6 bases). Germline assignment: CDR1 MNHEY and CDR2 SMNVEV (reference sequence). Trimming took off 2 bases at V and 3 bases at J, with 10 bases between the two ends. There are 15 residues in the CDR3. In DNA, the CDR3 is TGTGCCAGCAGTTTAATGGGGGCTTCTAATGAAAAACTGTTTTTT. Translating gives CASSLMGASNEKLFF.

The chain is built from TRBV14 and TRBJ2-1, with 11 bases that match TRBD2. The CDR3 spans 15 residues. V trimming: 1 base; J trimming: 8 bases; junction bases outside the gene matches: 4. Looked up from germline, CDR1 is SGHDN and CDR2 is FVKESK. In DNA, the CDR3 is TGTGCCAGCAGCCAAGCTAGCGGGAGGATCTATGAGCAGTTCTTC. Translation gives CASSQASGRIYEQFF.

The genes are TRBV27 and TRBJ1-2; 9 bases agree with TRBD1. The CDR3 contains 13 residues. CDR1 is MNHEY, CDR2 SMNVEV, per germline (reference sequence). Trimming removed 7 bases from V and 3 bases from J; junction bases left unmatched: 3. The CDR3 nucleotides read TGTGCCAGCATGGGGGACAGGGACTATGGCTACACCTTC. Residues: CASMGDRDYGYTF.

The J gene is TRBJ2-3, the V gene TRBV7-2; D is unclear. Trimming stripped 1 base from V and 3 bases from J, with 5 bases between. The germline CDR1 and CDR2 sequences are SGHTA and FQGNSA. The CDR3 extends over 13 amino acids. This CDR3 reads CASSLVRTDTQYF. The CDR3 coding sequence is TGTGCCAGCAGCTTAGTCAGGACAGATACGCAGTATTTT.

This clone was recorded a few times. The J gene is TRBJ2-3, the V gene TRBV29-1; the match to TRBD2 covers 7 bases. This CDR3 has 13 amino acids. V gave up 8 bases and J gave up 4 bases; unmatched junction bases: 9. CDR1 and CDR2 from the germline V gene are SQVTM and ANQGSEA. In DNA, the CDR3 is TGCAGCTGCGTAATGGGAGGGGCAGATACGCAGTATTTT. Its protein product is CSCVMGGADTQYF.

The chain is built from TRBV28 and TRBJ2-3; TRBD2 agrees at 9 bases. The CDR3 is 17 residues long. Unmatched junction bases numbered 14, after V lost 4 bases and J lost 6 bases. Germline CDR1 reads MDHEN; CDR2 reads SYDVKM. In DNA form, the CDR3 reads TGTGCCAGCAGTTACCTCTCCGCGGCGGGAGGGGGGGATACGCAGTATTTT. This gives the protein CASSYLSAAGGGDTQYF.

The rearrangement uses TRBV9 and TRBJ2-2; 8 nucleotides align to TRBD2. V shed 2 bases and J 3 bases; nucleotides not matched to a gene: 6. Germline V gene lookup returns CDR1 SGDLS and CDR2 YYNGEE. The CDR3 is made up of 16 amino acids. CDR3: CASSVRGGGYTGELFF. The CDR3 DNA reads TGTGCCAGCAGCGTTCGCGGCGGGGGGTACACCGGGGAGCTGTTTTTT.

The genes are TRBV10-3 and TRBJ2-7; D might be TRBD1 (5 bases). V dropped 3 bases and J dropped 0 bases, with 12 bases sitting between them. The CDR3 totals 15 residues. CDR1 and CDR2 (germline): ENHRY, SYGVKD. The CDR3 protein is CAISDRPDSSYEQYF. The DNA for the CDR3 is TGTGCCATCAGTGATCGTCCAGACAGCTCCTACGAGCAGTACTTC.

V and J are TRBV12-5 and TRBJ1-1, with D possibly matching TRBD1 (5 bases). The length of the CDR3 is 12 residues. Germline-derived CDR1 and CDR2 are LGHNT and FRNRAP. The ends were cut back, 6 bases at V and 13 bases at J, with 18 bases in the middle. The chain's CDR3 is CASGLLQGKRFF. The CDR3 coding sequence is TGTGCTAGTGGACTACTTCAGGGAAAACGTTTCTTT.

The chain is built from TRBV5-1 and TRBJ1-5, with D tentatively TRBD1 (5 bases). Between the trimmed V and J ends, which lost 0 bases and 0 bases, there was a span of 7 bases. Germline V lookup: CDR1 SGHRS, CDR2 YFSETQ. The CDR3 consists of 15 residues. The CDR3 DNA reads as TGCGCCAGCAGCTTGGAGGGGTATAGCAATCAGCCCCAGCATTTT. Its translation is CASSLEGYSNQPQHF.

The V gene is TRBV18, the J gene TRBJ2-1; 12 bases are a match to TRBD1. Germline V CDR1 and CDR2: KGHSH, LQKENI. The ends lost 5 bases at V and 8 bases at J; junction bases unmatched: 4. This CDR3 region has 14 residues. This chain's CDR3 is CASSTGTGGDEQFF. The CDR3 DNA sequence: TGTGCCAGCTCAACCGGGACAGGGGGCGATGAGCAGTTCTTC.